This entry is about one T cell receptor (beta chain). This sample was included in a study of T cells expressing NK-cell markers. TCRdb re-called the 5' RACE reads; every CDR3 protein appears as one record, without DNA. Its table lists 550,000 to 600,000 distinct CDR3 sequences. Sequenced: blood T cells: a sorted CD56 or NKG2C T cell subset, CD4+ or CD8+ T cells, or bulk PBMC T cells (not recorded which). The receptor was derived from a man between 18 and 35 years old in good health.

The CDR3 spells CASGMDRGVGQHF. V usage is TRBV12-3 or TRBV12-4 and J usage is TRBJ1-5; with no DNA, the TCRdb D assignment of TRBD1 cannot be verified. The CDR3 runs to 13 residues.